These 28 T cell receptor beta chains were all obtained from the same sample, sequenced in a study of molecular identifiers for immune sequencing clone quantification. Each CDR3 protein gets one entry after TCRdb re-called the PCR reads with MiXCR. The data hold about 510,000 distinct CDR3 sequences, with about 25% observed a single time. The sample was naive CD8+ T cells from blood, with Jurkat cell RNA spiked in. Subset meaning: FACS-sorted CD8+CD4-CCR7+CD45RA+ naive T cells. The receptors stem from a human donor in good health. Some libraries in this study had Jurkat cell RNA spiked in.

A note on this clonotype: A clone one base away is much larger, so this may be a read error. The CDR3 region has the DNA TGCAGTGCGCCACAGGGGGCCATACGCACAGATACGCAGTATTTT. This codes for CSAPQGAIRTDTQYF. The V and J genes are TRBV20-1 and TRBJ2-3; 9 nucleotides agree with TRBD1. The J segment lost 1 base and the V segment lost 6 bases, leaving 8 bases of the junction unmatched. The V gene's germline CDR1 is DFQATT and CDR2 SNEGSKA (reference sequence). This CDR3 has 15 amino acids.

Details on this clonotype: The CDR3 does not close with the conserved phenylalanine or tryptophan, likely indicating a read error. The gene calls are TRBV5-1 and TRBJ1-6; D remains unclear. The V gene's germline CDR1 is SGHRS and CDR2 YFSETQ. The CDR3 has 15 amino acids. V was clipped by 4 bases and J by 10 bases, with 18 bases between them. CDR3 nucleotide sequence: TGCGCCAGCAGCCCAGACACCGACTTATTGTCACCCCTCCACCTT. Protein sequence: CASSPDTDLLSPLHL.

This clonotype has just a few counts. The chain combines TRBV19 with TRBJ2-7; unclear D gene. Trimming removed 7 bases from V and 6 bases from J, with 10 bases in between. The germline gives CDR1 LNHDA, CDR2 SQIVND (reference sequence). This CDR3 is 11 amino acids long. The CDR3 sequence is CASTSGAEQYF. The CDR3 DNA is TGTGCCAGTACCTCCGGAGCCGAGCAGTACTTC.

Comments on this clonotype: One end of the junction fails to match germline, which may point to a read error. The genes are TRBV29-1 and TRBJ2-2; weak D call: TRBD1 (5 bases). The CDR3 is 15 amino acids. Germline-derived CDR1 and CDR2 are SQVTM and ANQGSEA. CDR3 nucleotide sequence: TGCGGCGTTGTCCGCGACAGCCTAAACACCGGGGAGCTGTTTTTT. It codes for CGVVRDSLNTGELFF.

This sequence joins TRBV20-1 and TRBJ2-7; 11 positions match TRBD2. Losses at the gene ends were 4 bases for V and 0 bases for J; bases not matched to a gene: 14. This CDR3 contains 18 residues. Germline CDR1 reads DFQATT; CDR2 reads SNEGSKA (reference sequence). The CDR3 here is CSATGLAGSQPLSYEQYF. The CDR3 DNA sequence: TGCAGTGCTACAGGACTAGCGGGTTCACAACCGCTCTCCTACGAGCAGTACTTC.

Points on this clonotype: This clone may be a read error of a much larger clone one base away. This chain links TRBV6-2 or TRBV6-3 with TRBJ2-7, with a weak D call TRBD1 (5 bases). The CDR3 loop spans 12 amino acids. Germline CDR1 is MNHEY and CDR2 is SVGEGT. The CDR3 is CVSSNDSYEQYF. CDR3 DNA: TGTGTCAGCAGTAATGACAGCTACGAGCAGTACTTC.

This chain uses TRBV4-2 with TRBJ2-1; the match to TRBD1 covers 9 bases. CDR1 and CDR2 from the germline V gene are LGHNA and YNFKEQ. The ends lost 6 bases at V and 7 bases at J; junction bases unmatched: 13. There are 16 residues in the CDR3. In DNA form, the CDR3 reads TGTGCCAGCAGTACCTCTCCGGGACAGGGAACTAATGAGCAGTTCTTC. Translating it yields CASSTSPGQGTNEQFF.

This clonotype was counted only a few times. The chain has TRBV4-1 and TRBJ1-1, with D tentatively TRBD1 (5 bases). The CDR3 spans 14 residues. Germline V gene data show CDR1 as MGHRA and CDR2 as YSYEKL. Trimming removed 1 base at V and 2 bases at J, with 8 bases between. CDR3 in amino acids: CASSQVGQNTEAFF. CDR3 DNA sequence: TGCGCCAGCAGCCAAGTTGGACAAAACACTGAAGCTTTCTTT.

This clonotype was counted many times. This chain uses TRBV7-9 with TRBJ1-4, with a possible D match to TRBD1 (6 bases). The V and J ends lost 5 bases and 0 bases respectively, with 13 bases between them. Per germline, CDR1 SEHNR and CDR2 FQNEAQ (reference sequence). CDR3 size: 16 residues. The CDR3 region is CASSRTGATTNEKLFF. In DNA form, the CDR3 reads TGTGCCAGCAGCCGAACGGGGGCGACAACTAATGAAAAACTGTTTTTT.

This clonotype was seen repeatedly, ten times or more. The chain combines TRBV7-9 with TRBJ2-3; 13 nucleotides align to TRBD2. Germline assignment: CDR1 SEHNR and CDR2 FQNEAQ (reference sequence). The CDR3 is made up of 17 amino acids. The ends lost 5 bases at V and 3 bases at J; junction bases unmatched: 8. In nucleotides, the CDR3 is TGTGCCAGCAGCCCGGGGACTAGCGGGATGATAACAGATACGCAGTATTTT. This encodes CASSPGTSGMITDTQYF.

The chain joins TRBV5-1 to TRBJ2-7; a weak D match, TRBD2 (6 bases). CDR1 and CDR2 from the germline V gene are SGHRS and YFSETQ. The ends were cut back, 6 bases at V and 3 bases at J, with 13 bases in the middle. This CDR3 has 13 residues. CDR3 residues: CASTGDSLYEQYF. For the CDR3, the DNA is TGCGCCAGCACGGGGGACTCTCTCTACGAGCAGTACTTC.

Worth noting for this clonotype: A single base separates this from a much larger clone, so it may be a read error. The genes are TRBV30 and TRBJ2-1; unclear D gene. Per the germline V gene, CDR1 is GTSNPN and CDR2 is SVGIG (reference sequence). The CDR3 covers 12 residues. CDR3 sequence reads: CAWSLVYNGQFF. CDR3 nucleotide sequence: TGTGCCTGGAGCCTTGTCTACAATGGGCAGTTCTTC.

Only a few counts were recorded for this clonotype. The genes are TRBV7-9 and TRBJ1-1; TRBD1 might be the D (6 bases). V shed 8 bases and J shed 4 bases, with 8 bases lying between them. This CDR3 is built from 11 residues. Looked up from germline, CDR1 is SEHNR and CDR2 is FQNEAQ (reference sequence). The CDR3 loop is CASGGPTEAFF. As DNA, the CDR3 is TGTGCCAGCGGGGGGCCCACTGAAGCTTTCTTT.

This rearrangement joins TRBV5-4 to TRBJ2-5; a possible D gene is TRBD2 (7 bases). This CDR3 is built from 15 residues. From germline, CDR1 is SGHNT and CDR2 YYREEE (reference sequence). Trimming removed 0 bases from V and 5 bases from J, with 14 bases in between. The CDR3 nucleotides read TGTGCCAGCAGCTTGGGGACTAGGGGGATTGAGACCCAGTACTTC. Protein sequence: CASSLGTRGIETQYF.

Details on this clonotype: At one end, the junction sequence differs from germline, possibly due to a read error. CDR3 protein: CASGQVSSGVHNEQFF. As DNA, the CDR3 is TGCGCCAGCGGCCAAGTGTCTAGCGGGGTTCACAATGAGCAGTTCTTC. The chain couples TRBV4-1 to TRBJ2-1; 9 bases are shared with TRBD2. This CDR3 spans 16 amino acids. The germline V gene encodes CDR1 MGHRA and CDR2 YSYEKL.

As concerns this clonotype: One base away lies a much larger clone, so this may be a sequencing read error. CDR3: CASSQGSTVNTEAFF. CDR3 sequence (DNA): TGCGCCAGCAGCCAAGGGTCGACAGTTAACACTGAAGCTTTCTTT. This chain connects TRBV4-1 to TRBJ1-1; D may be TRBD1 (5 bases). Trimming removed 1 base from V and 2 bases from J, with 11 bases in between. Germline values: CDR1 MGHRA, CDR2 YSYEKL. This CDR3 is 15 amino acids long.

In its sample, this clonotype was seen a few times. The chain joins TRBV27 to TRBJ2-1; TRBD2 agrees at 7 bases. Germline-derived CDR1 and CDR2 are MNHEY and SMNVEV (reference sequence). V shed 5 bases and J 7 bases; nucleotides not matched to a gene: 14. The CDR3 loop spans 16 amino acids. The CDR3 loop reads CASSGPYGSGDNEQFF. Written as DNA, the CDR3 is TGTGCCAGCAGTGGCCCTTATGGCAGCGGGGATAATGAGCAGTTCTTC.

This clonotype turned up a few times. The chain is built from TRBV27 and TRBJ2-2; 8 bases match TRBD1. The germline V gene encodes CDR1 MNHEY and CDR2 SMNVEV (reference sequence). This CDR3 comprises 16 residues. V was pared by 3 bases and J by 0 bases, with 3 bases of the junction left unmatched. This CDR3 reads CASSFGQGTNTGELFF. CDR3 nucleotides: TGTGCCAGCAGTTTCGGACAGGGAACGAACACCGGGGAGCTGTTTTTT.

As DNA, the CDR3 is TGTGCCAGTAGTAACCCCCCGGCCGGGACCCAGTACTTC. Its protein is CASSNPPAGTQYF. V and J are TRBV19 and TRBJ2-5; D is undetermined. The CDR3 is 13 residues long. With 4 bases removed from V and 7 bases from J, the gap between germline ends came to 13 bases. Germline V gene lookup returns CDR1 LNHDA and CDR2 SQIVND (reference sequence).

Ten or more counts support this clonotype. The chain joins TRBV7-2 to TRBJ2-3, with a weak D call TRBD1 (6 bases). Trimming took off 2 bases at V and 0 bases at J, with 15 bases between the two ends. The CDR3 covers 17 residues. CDR1 SGHTA and CDR2 FQGNSA come from the germline V gene. The CDR3: CASSLYAGDTSTDTQYF. CDR3 bases: TGTGCCAGCAGCTTATACGCAGGGGACACTAGCACAGATACGCAGTATTTT.

The chain employs TRBV6-2 or TRBV6-3 and TRBJ2-3; TRBD1 agrees at 10 bases. Germline V gene sequence: CDR1 MNHEY, CDR2 SVGEGT. V lost 6 bases and J lost 1; bases outside the gene matches: 7. CDR3 size: 16 residues. Here the CDR3 reads CASSPPGTGGTDTQYF. The CDR3 region has the DNA TGTGCCAGCAGCCCCCCCGGGACAGGGGGCACAGATACGCAGTATTTT.

The genes are TRBV12-3 or TRBV12-4 and TRBJ2-7; D is uncertain. The CDR3 has 12 residues. Trimming pared 8 bases from V and 6 bases from J, leaving 14 bases between. The CDR3 is CASSLEWTEQYF. As DNA, the CDR3 is TGTGCCAGCTCCTTGGAGTGGACCGAGCAGTACTTC.

This chain connects TRBV10-2 to TRBJ2-2; 9 bases agree with TRBD2. Looked up from germline, CDR1 is WSHSY and CDR2 is SAAADI. The CDR3 is made up of 16 amino acids. V lost 1 base and J lost 5; bases outside the gene matches: 5. The CDR3 loop is CASSELLAGVTGELFF. DNA of the CDR3: TGCGCCAGCAGTGAGTTACTAGCGGGCGTAACCGGGGAGCTGTTTTTT.

This clonotype was seen ten or more times. This chain connects TRBV30 to TRBJ1-1, with 7 bases lining up with TRBD1. Per germline, CDR1 GTSNPN and CDR2 SVGIG (reference sequence). The CDR3 length is 14 residues. Trimming at V came to 2 bases and at J to 5 bases, leaving 8 bases not matched to a gene. This chain's CDR3 is CAWSTITGVTEAFF. The CDR3 bases are TGTGCCTGGAGTACAATAACAGGGGTTACTGAAGCTTTCTTT.

This clonotype was seen more than once but under ten times. The genes are TRBV9 and TRBJ2-1, with D hard to call. The CDR3 runs 12 residues. V was shortened by 2 bases and J by 6 bases, with 6 bases between the two germline ends. Germline lookup yields CDR1 SGDLS and CDR2 YYNGEE. For the CDR3, the DNA is TGTGCCAGCAGCGTGACCCGCAATGAGCAGTTCTTC. It specifies CASSVTRNEQFF.

This clonotype was observed at least ten times. The CDR3 sequence is CAWSGGTGHNEQFF. DNA for the CDR3: TGTGCCTGGAGTGGGGGGACAGGGCACAATGAGCAGTTCTTC. The chain links TRBV30 to TRBJ2-1; TRBD1 matches at 9 bases. V shed 1 base, J shed 5 bases, and the junction held 3 bases outside the gene matches. The CDR3 is 14 residues long. Germline V lookup: CDR1 GTSNPN, CDR2 SVGIG (reference sequence).

The V gene is TRBV19, the J gene TRBJ2-5; D might be TRBD2 (6 bases). CDR1 and CDR2 (germline): LNHDA, SQIVND (reference sequence). The V end lost 11 bases, the J end lost 0 bases, and 13 bases lay between the germline ends. This CDR3 spans 13 amino acids. The chain's CDR3 is CAAGGWNQETQYF. CDR3 in DNA: TGTGCCGCCGGGGGATGGAACCAAGAGACCCAGTACTTC.

This clonotype was seen a few times. The V call is TRBV11-2, the J call TRBJ2-7; 8 bases fit TRBD1. Losses at the gene ends were 0 bases for V and 5 bases for J; bases not matched to a gene: 9. CDR1 and CDR2 (germline): SGHAT, FQNNGV. This CDR3 has 16 amino acids. The CDR3 loop is CASSLDRTGYSDEQYF. The CDR3 coding sequence is TGTGCCAGCAGCTTAGATCGGACAGGGTATTCGGACGAGCAGTACTTC.